The 31 T cell receptor beta chains given below trace back to one sample, sequenced in a study of T-cell reconstitution after alpha-beta-depleted transplantation in children. A library of TCRbeta sequences, prepared with unique molecular identifiers, was generated. Using its own MiXCR run on the PCR reads, TCRdb lists one record per CDR3 protein. This sample has about 610,000 distinct CDR3 sequences, with over 9.5% found just once. This material consisted of PBMCs from the stem cell graft donor, taken from the stem cell graft. The receptors stem from a human donor who donated a stem cell graft to a child with acute myeloid leukemia.

The chain couples TRBV10-3 to TRBJ1-5; D gene unclear. Trimming took off 1 base at V and 4 bases at J, with 8 bases between the two ends. This CDR3 contains 14 residues. CDR1 is ENHRY, CDR2 SYGVKD, per germline. The CDR3, as DNA: TGTGCCATCAGTGAGTTAGCGGAGAATCAGCCCCAGCATTTT. This sequence encodes CAISELAENQPQHF.

The chain employs TRBV4-3 and TRBJ2-7; unclear D gene. This CDR3 is built from 15 residues. Germline-derived CDR1 and CDR2 are LGHNA and YSLEER. V was trimmed by 0 bases and J by 3 bases, leaving 12 bases between them. The CDR3 is CASSQESHFVYEQYF. DNA for the CDR3: TGCGCCAGCAGCCAAGAGAGCCACTTTGTCTACGAGCAGTACTTC.

This clonotype was observed at least ten times. The J gene is TRBJ1-2, the V gene TRBV28; D unclear. CDR1 is MDHEN, CDR2 SYDVKM, per germline. V lost 2 bases and J 7 bases, leaving 8 bases between the germline ends. The CDR3 spans 12 residues. The CDR3 nucleotides are TGTGCCAGCAGTTTAGGAGGGTTTGGCTACACCTTC. It yields the protein CASSLGGFGYTF.

The genes are TRBV28 and TRBJ1-1; 11 nucleotides match TRBD1. The ends lost 6 bases at V and 6 bases at J; junction bases unmatched: 9. Germline V gives CDR1 MDHEN, CDR2 SYDVKM. The CDR3 is made up of 15 amino acids. The CDR3, as DNA: TGTGCCAGCAGAACCCGGACAGGGGGCATCTCTGAAGCTTTCTTT. It encodes CASRTRTGGISEAFF.

The DNA of the CDR3 is TGTGCCAGCACAAGAGCCAGCGGGGGCACAGATACGCAGTATTTT. It specifies CASTRASGGTDTQYF. The chain is built from TRBV12-3 or TRBV12-4 and TRBJ2-3; TRBD2 aligns across 7 bases. The length of the CDR3 is 15 residues. With V trimmed by 7 bases and J by 1 base, 8 bases remained unmatched.

This clonotype was seen a handful of times. The chain is built from TRBV12-3 or TRBV12-4 and TRBJ2-1; the match to TRBD1 covers 9 bases. The ends lost 9 bases at V and 5 bases at J; junction bases unmatched: 11. CDR3 length: 15 residues. CDR3 sequence reads: CARAIMGTGHNEQFF. The CDR3 nucleotides are TGTGCCAGGGCTATTATGGGGACAGGGCACAATGAGCAGTTCTTC.

There are a few counts of this clonotype. This sequence joins TRBV28 and TRBJ2-3, with TRBD2 as a possible D gene (5 bases). CDR1 MDHEN and CDR2 SYDVKM come from the germline V gene. Trimming shortened V by 10 bases and J by 2 bases, and 13 bases separated the two germline ends. CDR3 length equals 13 residues. This CDR3 is CATTDGNTDTQYF. In DNA form, the CDR3 reads TGTGCCACGACGGACGGGAACACAGATACGCAGTATTTT.

This chain links TRBV5-1 with TRBJ2-4; D not certain. Between the trimmed V and J ends, which lost 0 bases and 5 bases, there was a span of 6 bases. Germline V lookup: CDR1 SGHRS, CDR2 YFSETQ. The CDR3 extends over 13 amino acids. CDR3 DNA sequence: TGCGCCAGCAGCTTGGAACCGGAAAACATTCAGTACTTC. Amino acid sequence: CASSLEPENIQYF.

This clonotype occurred a few times. The rearrangement uses TRBV30 and TRBJ1-2, with D unclear. CDR3 length: 14 residues. Germline values: CDR1 GTSNPN, CDR2 SVGIG (reference sequence). V was clipped by 2 bases and J by 5 bases, with 15 bases between them. CDR3 DNA sequence: TGTGCCTGGAGTCAAGGCCCCCTCCTTTATGGCTACACCTTC. Translated: CAWSQGPLLYGYTF. The full variable domain, rest sourced from reference TRBV30 and TRBJ1-2, is SQTIHQWPATLVQPVGSPLSLECTVEGTSNPNLYWYRQAAGRGLQLLFYSVGIGQISSEVPQNLSASRPQDRQFILSSKKLLLSDSGFYLCAWSQGPLLYGYTFGSGTRLTVV.

This clonotype was counted between two and nine times. This chain connects TRBV7-2 to TRBJ2-1, with D perhaps matching TRBD2 (5 bases). Trimming cost V 4 bases and J 4 bases, with 14 bases left between them. CDR3 length equals 15 residues. The germline gives CDR1 SGHTA, CDR2 FQGNSA. The CDR3 sequence is CASSSEGTRYNEQFF. The CDR3, as DNA: TGTGCCAGCAGCTCAGAGGGAACTAGGTACAATGAGCAGTTCTTC.

The chain carries TRBV30 and TRBJ1-1; D is unresolved. CDR3 size: 13 residues. CDR1 is GTSNPN, CDR2 SVGIG, per germline (reference sequence). Trimming cost V 0 bases and J 7 bases, with 12 bases left between them. CDR3 nucleotide sequence: TGTGCCTGGAGTGTACTCTTGGGTGGTGAAGCTTTCTTT. Translated: CAWSVLLGGEAFF.

Only a few counts were recorded for this clonotype. This chain links TRBV27 with TRBJ2-7; D remains ambiguous. The germline CDR1 and CDR2 sequences are MNHEY and SMNVEV (reference sequence). This CDR3 is 16 amino acids long. Trimming shortened V by 3 bases and J by 3 bases, and 18 bases separated the two germline ends. The CDR3 here is CASSLSPPGRYYEQYF. CDR3 nucleotides: TGTGCCAGCAGTTTGTCTCCTCCGGGCAGGTACTACGAGCAGTACTTC.

CDR3 sequence reads: CASSRQVDNSPLHF. The DNA for the CDR3 is TGTGCCAGCAGCCGACAGGTTGATAATTCACCCCTCCACTTT. The chain links TRBV12-3 or TRBV12-4 to TRBJ1-6, with D perhaps TRBD1 (6 bases). The CDR3 spans 14 residues. Trimming cost V 6 bases and J 5 bases, with 11 bases left between them.

The rearrangement links TRBV20-1 to TRBJ1-4, with D maybe TRBD1 (6 bases). This CDR3 region has 12 residues. V lost 2 bases and J 7 bases, leaving 8 bases between the germline ends. CDR1 and CDR2 from the germline V gene are DFQATT and SNEGSKA (reference sequence). The chain's CDR3 is CSARQGSEKLFF. As DNA, the CDR3 is TGCAGTGCTAGACAGGGGAGTGAAAAACTGTTTTTT.

A word on this clonotype: Without the conserved terminal phenylalanine or tryptophan, this CDR3 likely stems from a read error. This sequence joins TRBV18 and TRBJ2-3; D is unclear. Deletions cut 6 bases from V and 1 base from J, with 14 bases between. Per germline, CDR1 KGHSH and CDR2 LQKENI. The CDR3 sequence is 15 residues long. The CDR3 loop is CASSLTVPGTDTQYC. The CDR3 region has the DNA TGTGCCAGCTCCTTAACTGTCCCAGGCACAGATACGCAGTATTGT.

This clonotype came up many times. The V call is TRBV28, the J call TRBJ2-1; perhaps TRBD2 as D (5 bases). V was cut by 6 bases and J by 2 bases, with 11 bases left in between. This CDR3 has 14 residues. Germline CDR1 is MDHEN and CDR2 is SYDVKM. CDR3 loop: CASRGSDPYNEQFF. CDR3 in DNA: TGTGCCAGCAGGGGTAGCGACCCCTACAATGAGCAGTTCTTC.

This clonotype was found many times. The chain recombines TRBV15 with TRBJ2-3; TRBD1 agrees at 8 bases. Germline values: CDR1 LNHNV, CDR2 YYDKDF (reference sequence). CDR3 size: 16 residues. Trimming cost V 5 bases and J 2 bases; bases outside gene matches: 9. The CDR3: CATSSDRAVSTDTQYF. CDR3 sequence (DNA): TGTGCCACCAGCTCGGACAGGGCGGTCTCCACAGATACGCAGTATTTT.

This clonotype was observed a few times. V is TRBV5-5 and J is TRBJ2-1; D tentatively reads TRBD1 or TRBD2 (5 bases each). V gave up 4 bases and J gave up 3 bases, with 14 bases separating them. CDR1 and CDR2 from the germline V gene are SGHKS and YYEKEE (reference sequence). The CDR3 sequence is 15 residues long. CDR3 bases: TGTGCCAGCAGCCGCAGCGTGGGGGACTACAATGAGCAGTTCTTC. Amino acids: CASSRSVGDYNEQFF.

This clonotype has ten or more counts. This sequence joins TRBV7-9 and TRBJ2-2; D unclear. The CDR3 totals 15 residues. The V gene's germline CDR1 is SEHNR and CDR2 FQNEAQ (reference sequence). The germline V and J ends were trimmed by 5 bases and 0 bases, with 10 bases remaining between them. CDR3: CASSMNGANTGELFF. The CDR3 coding sequence is TGTGCCAGCAGCATGAACGGCGCGAACACCGGGGAGCTGTTTTTT.

This sequence joins TRBV3-1 and TRBJ2-5, with D tentatively TRBD2 (5 bases). V shed 0 bases and J shed 7 bases, with 12 bases lying between them. The germline CDR1 and CDR2 sequences are LGHDT and YNNKEL (reference sequence). The CDR3 has 14 amino acids. CDR3 loop: CASSQDPVAGTQYF. CDR3 in DNA: TGTGCCAGCAGCCAAGACCCAGTTGCGGGGACCCAGTACTTC.

Only a few counts were recorded for this clonotype. The CDR3 here is CASSLPRLGVRDEQYF. CDR3 coding DNA: TGTGCCAGCAGTTTACCCCGTTTGGGGGTTAGGGACGAGCAGTACTTC. The V call is TRBV28, the J call TRBJ2-7, with D perhaps TRBD1 or TRBD2 (5 bases each). Germline CDR1 reads MDHEN; CDR2 reads SYDVKM. Trimming cost V 2 bases and J 5 bases, with 19 bases left between them. The CDR3 totals 16 residues.

This clonotype was counted a few times. This chain links TRBV29-1 with TRBJ2-7, with D tentatively TRBD1 (6 bases). This CDR3 spans 12 amino acids. With 4 bases removed from V and 2 bases from J, the gap between germline ends came to 9 bases. Germline CDR1 and CDR2: SQVTM and ANQGSEA. Written as DNA, the CDR3 is TGCAGCGTTGCAACAGGGACCTACGAGCAGTACTTC. Its protein is CSVATGTYEQYF.

This chain links TRBV2 with TRBJ2-7, with D perhaps assigned TRBD1 or TRBD2 (6 bases each). This CDR3 is built from 13 residues. Looked up from germline, CDR1 is SNHLY and CDR2 is FYNNEI. Trimming took 8 bases from V and 2 from J, leaving 13 bases between them. The DNA for the CDR3 is TGTGCCAGCCGACGGGGGCCAACCTACGAGCAGTACTTC. This codes for CASRRGPTYEQYF.

This clonotype came up many times. V is TRBV9 and J is TRBJ2-5; D unclear. Germline CDR1 and CDR2: SGDLS and YYNGEE. The length of the CDR3 is 15 residues. Between the trimmed V and J ends, which lost 1 base and 2 bases, there was a span of 12 bases. The CDR3 protein is CASSVRIGSQETQYF. In DNA form, the CDR3 reads TGTGCCAGCAGCGTAAGGATAGGGTCACAAGAGACCCAGTACTTC. Variable domain in full (rest from reference TRBV9 and TRBJ2-5): DSGVTQTPKHLITATGQRVTLRCSPRSGDLSVYWYQQSLDQGLQFLIQYYNGEERAKGNILERFSAQQFPDLHSELNLSSLELGDSALYFCASSVRIGSQETQYFGPGTRLLVL.

The chain uses TRBV29-1 and TRBJ2-3; the D call may be TRBD1 or TRBD2 (5 bases each). Trimming cost V 0 bases and J 6 bases, with 13 bases left between them. CDR3 length: 14 amino acids. The germline CDR1 and CDR2 sequences are SQVTM and ANQGSEA. The CDR3 DNA reads TGCAGCGTTGAAGATTGGGACGAAATGGATACGCAGTATTTT. Amino acids: CSVEDWDEMDTQYF.

This clonotype showed up just once. J is TRBJ2-5 and V is TRBV11-2; TRBD1 aligns across 7 bases. J lost 6 bases, V lost 5 bases, and 9 bases had no gene match. In germline, CDR1 is SGHAT, CDR2 FQNNGV. This CDR3 comprises 14 residues. The DNA for the CDR3 is TGTGCCAGCAGCCCGACAGGGTTGCCGAAGACCCAGTACTTC. Amino acid sequence: CASSPTGLPKTQYF.

At least ten counts were recorded for this clonotype. This rearrangement joins TRBV20-1 to TRBJ2-5; TRBD1 might be the D (5 bases). V lost 0 bases to trimming and J lost 5 bases, with 10 bases between them. CDR1 is DFQATT, CDR2 SNEGSKA, per germline (reference sequence). This CDR3 spans 13 amino acids. CDR3 nucleotide sequence: TGCAGTGCTAGAGATGGGGCCTGGGAGACCCAGTACTTC. Protein: CSARDGAWETQYF.

Many counts were recorded for this clonotype. The rearrangement uses TRBV29-1 and TRBJ2-1; 8 nucleotides align to TRBD2. The CDR3 loop spans 13 amino acids. The V segment lost 8 bases and the J segment 13 bases; nucleotides outside the gene matches: 16. Germline CDR1 and CDR2: SQVTM and ANQGSEA. CDR3 nucleotides: TGCAGCTCTGGGGGCGGGAGGTCCGAGGAACAGTTCTTC. Encoded protein: CSSGGGRSEEQFF.

The chain recombines TRBV10-3 with TRBJ2-3; 8 nucleotides match TRBD2. This CDR3 is built from 14 residues. The germline CDR1 and CDR2 sequences are ENHRY and SYGVKD. V trimming: 6 bases; J trimming: 4 bases; junction bases outside the gene matches: 6. The CDR3 DNA reads TGTGCCATCAGACCGGGACTAGTTGCAGATACGCAGTATTTT. It specifies CAIRPGLVADTQYF.

In this sample, this clonotype turned up a few times. This chain links TRBV5-1 with TRBJ2-3, with D uncertain. CDR1 SGHRS and CDR2 YFSETQ come from the germline V gene. This CDR3 spans 14 amino acids. V lost 6 bases and J 1 base, leaving 12 bases between the germline ends. The CDR3, as DNA: TGCGCCAGCAAGGATCCTAGACGCACAGATACGCAGTATTTT. Residues: CASKDPRRTDTQYF.

This clonotype was recorded a few times. The rearrangement joins TRBV12-3 or TRBV12-4 to TRBJ2-1, with no clear D. This CDR3 spans 12 amino acids. Trimming stripped 4 bases from V and 15 bases from J, with 16 bases between. The CDR3 DNA reads as TGTGCCAGCAGTTCATCCGGGTTCTGGCTGTTCTTC. Protein sequence: CASSSSGFWLFF.